These 30 T cell receptor beta chains came from one sample sequenced in a study of T and B cells in COVID-19 patients. From blood, about 250-550 ng of genomic DNA served as TRB template. TRB rearrangements were amplified by multiplex PCR with BIOMED2 TRB-A/B primers. TCRdb recomputed calls from the multiplex PCR reads with MiXCR, one row per CDR3 protein. The sample holds about 2,500 distinct CDR3 sequences, about 25% seen once. The sample was blood. These receptors all stem from a human donor with active COVID-19.

This clonotype ranks as medium-sized. The chain has TRBV11-1 and TRBJ1-1; D is uncertain. The CDR3 loop spans 12 amino acids. Germline values: CDR1 SGHAT, CDR2 FQDESV (reference sequence). V was pared by 6 bases and J by 5 bases, with 10 bases between. In nucleotides, the CDR3 is TGTGCCAGCAGGTACGGTGGTACTGAAGCTTTCTTT. It translates to CASRYGGTEAFF.

On this clonotype itself: A much larger clone differs by one base, so this may be a read error. This sequence joins TRBV6-1 and TRBJ2-3, with D unclear. Trimming took off 5 bases at V and 3 bases at J, with 6 bases between the two ends. CDR1 and CDR2 (germline): MNHNS, SASEGT. This CDR3 has 12 amino acids. This chain's CDR3 is CASSFGTDTQYF. The CDR3 DNA follows: TGTGCCAGCAGTTTTGGGACAGATACGCAGTATTTT.

The V call is TRBV27, the J call TRBJ1-1; D is unresolved. Germline values: CDR1 MNHEY, CDR2 SMNVEV (reference sequence). V was pared by 6 bases and J by 1 base, with 3 bases between. CDR3 length equals 11 residues. The DNA for the CDR3 is TGTGCCAGCAGAGAGAACACTGAAGCTTTCTTT. As protein: CASRENTEAFF.

This clonotype was seen more than once but under ten times. The J gene is TRBJ2-2, the V gene TRBV4-3, with 8 bases identical to TRBD2. The CDR3 length is 18 residues. The germline V gene encodes CDR1 LGHNA and CDR2 YSLEER. V lost 8 bases and J lost 4; bases outside the gene matches: 18. CDR3 loop: CASALGSGRVKGTGELFF. The DNA for the CDR3 is TGCGCCAGCGCTCTGGGAAGCGGGAGAGTTAAGGGCACCGGGGAGCTGTTTTTT.

V usage is TRBV29-1 and J usage is TRBJ2-1, with TRBD1 as a possible D gene (5 bases). The germline V gene encodes CDR1 SQVTM and CDR2 ANQGSEA. The V gene lost 2 bases and the J gene lost 4 bases, with 18 bases spanning the gap. The CDR3 contains 16 residues. The CDR3 here is CSVESTALAAYNEQFF. The CDR3 bases are TGCAGCGTTGAATCGACAGCCCTTGCCGCTTACAATGAGCAGTTCTTC.

The chain carries TRBV5-6 and TRBJ2-5; possibly TRBD2 for D (7 bases). The V gene's germline CDR1 is SGHDT and CDR2 YYEEEE. Deletions cut 4 bases from V and 7 bases from J, with 14 bases between. This CDR3 spans 13 amino acids. The CDR3 DNA is TGTGCCAGCAGCCCGCGGGGGCCCGGGACCCAGTACTTC. Amino acid sequence: CASSPRGPGTQYF.

The V call is TRBV20-1, the J call TRBJ2-5; 10 bases fit TRBD2. The CDR3 is 18 residues long. The junction had 15 bases not matched to a gene; V was cut back by 1 base and J by 4 bases. From germline, CDR1 is DFQATT and CDR2 SNEGSKA (reference sequence). Here the CDR3 reads CSARVELRLAGDSETQYF. The CDR3 coding sequence is TGCAGTGCTAGAGTGGAATTGAGGCTAGCGGGAGATTCAGAGACCCAGTACTTC.

The table lists this clonotype with a few counts. This sequence joins TRBV20-1 and TRBJ2-3; 8 bases line up with TRBD1. This CDR3 is 15 amino acids long. V shed 5 bases and J 0 bases; nucleotides not matched to a gene: 7. Germline values: CDR1 DFQATT, CDR2 SNEGSKA (reference sequence). In nucleotides, the CDR3 is TGCAGTGCTCAATTACAGGGGGTCAGCACAGATACGCAGTATTTT. This translates into CSAQLQGVSTDTQYF.

The V call is TRBV7-9, the J call TRBJ2-7; D is unresolved. Germline loops: CDR1 SEHNR, CDR2 FQNEAQ (reference sequence). The CDR3 is made up of 11 amino acids. Trimming cost V 5 bases and J 3 bases, with 5 bases left between them. The CDR3 bases are TGTGCCAGCAGCAACAGCTACGAGCAGTACTTC. This translates into CASSNSYEQYF.

This clonotype rates as medium-sized. V gene TRBV12-3 or TRBV12-4 combines with J gene TRBJ2-3, with D unresolved. The CDR3 covers 15 residues. Deletions cut 5 bases from V and 6 bases from J, with 18 bases between. CDR3: CASSPSQSTRDTQYF. As DNA, the CDR3 is TGTGCCAGCAGTCCTAGTCAGTCCACACGGGATACGCAGTATTTT.

By share of the sample, this clonotype is medium-sized. The chain is built from TRBV5-5 and TRBJ2-2, with TRBD1 identical over 9 bases. Trimming at V came to 0 bases and at J to 5 bases, leaving 8 bases not matched to a gene. Germline lookup yields CDR1 SGHKS and CDR2 YYEKEE (reference sequence). CDR3 length equals 17 residues. Written as DNA, the CDR3 is TGTGCCAGCAGCTTGGTCGAAAGGGGGACAGGGACCGGGGAGCTGTTTTTT. Amino acids: CASSLVERGTGTGELFF.

The rearrangement uses TRBV4-2 and TRBJ2-1, with TRBD2 matching 14 bases. The CDR3 extends over 18 amino acids. Germline V gene data show CDR1 as LGHNA and CDR2 as YNFKEQ. V was clipped by 0 bases and J by 7 bases; unmatched bases: 8. The CDR3 sequence: CASSQDGPRLAGGNEQFF. For the CDR3, the DNA is TGTGCCAGCAGCCAAGATGGTCCCCGACTAGCGGGAGGGAATGAGCAGTTCTTC.

On this clonotype: Just one base apart from a much larger clone, this may be a read error. The CDR3 reads CVSSLGIASTDTQYF. CDR3 bases: TGTGTCAGCAGCTTGGGGATAGCGAGCACAGATACGCAGTATTTT. The chain uses TRBV5-4 and TRBJ2-3, with D possibly matching TRBD2 (5 bases). Germline CDR1 is SGHNT and CDR2 is YYREEE (reference sequence). The CDR3 runs to 15 residues.

This clonotype is deemed medium-sized. This rearrangement joins TRBV5-6 to TRBJ1-1; D unclear. Germline CDR1 is SGHDT and CDR2 is YYEEEE. The CDR3 consists of 16 residues. V lost 0 bases and J lost 0, with 12 bases in between. The CDR3 nucleotides are TGTGCCAGCAGCTTGGGGTCAGAAGTAATGAACACTGAAGCTTTCTTT. The encoded protein is CASSLGSEVMNTEAFF.

This clonotype is judged medium-sized (0.01 to 0.1%). The rearrangement uses TRBV27 and TRBJ2-1, with TRBD1 identical over 11 bases. The CDR3 is 13 amino acids. The V and J ends lost 2 bases and 14 bases, in that order; junction bases with no gene match: 5. CDR1 and CDR2 (germline): MNHEY, SMNVEV (reference sequence). The CDR3 loop reads CASSLADRGRKFF. DNA of the CDR3: TGTGCCAGCAGTTTAGCGGACAGGGGGCGGAAGTTCTTC.

This clonotype is labeled medium-sized. This rearrangement joins TRBV19 to TRBJ2-2; perhaps TRBD2 as D (5 bases). V gave up 9 bases and J gave up 4 bases, with 12 bases separating them. CDR3 size: 13 residues. Germline V gene sequence: CDR1 LNHDA, CDR2 SQIVND (reference sequence). CDR3 loop: CASRTQPTGELFF. The CDR3, as DNA: TGTGCCAGCCGGACTCAACCCACCGGGGAGCTGTTTTTT.

A single count supports this clonotype. The rearrangement joins TRBV29-1 to TRBJ2-2; TRBD1 aligns across 9 bases. The germline gives CDR1 SQVTM, CDR2 ANQGSEA. The V segment lost 8 bases and the J segment 5 bases; nucleotides outside the gene matches: 9. The CDR3 spans 14 residues. CDR3: CSLRTGTGTGELFF. In DNA, the CDR3 is TGCAGCCTTCGAACCGGGACAGGGACCGGGGAGCTGTTTTTT.

This clonotype is labeled as medium-sized. The rearrangement links TRBV27 to TRBJ1-6; possible D gene TRBD1, 5 bases. The length of the CDR3 is 14 residues. The germline gives CDR1 MNHEY, CDR2 SMNVEV (reference sequence). V lost 5 bases, J lost 5 bases, and 10 bases lay in between. Here the CDR3 DNA reads TGTGCCAGCAGTCCCGGGACCAATAATTCACCCCTCCACTTT. Amino acid sequence: CASSPGTNNSPLHF.

By sample share, this clonotype is large (0.1 to 1%). V usage is TRBV6-5 and J usage is TRBJ2-1; D not resolved. Germline assignment: CDR1 MNHEY and CDR2 SVGAGI. The CDR3 has 14 residues. Trimming removed 6 bases from V and 15 bases from J, with 24 bases in between. CDR3 DNA: TGTGCCAGCAGCCCCTCTTCCAGCCCTACGGTGGGGTTCTTC. Its translation is CASSPSSSPTVGFF.

This clonotype was seen only a few times. V usage is TRBV29-1 and J usage is TRBJ2-1; the match to TRBD2 covers 10 bases. The germline V gene has CDR1 SQVTM and CDR2 ANQGSEA. Trimming took 6 bases from V and 7 from J; bases not matched to a gene: 3. The CDR3 has 12 residues. CDR3 in amino acids: CSVRTSGNEQFF. For the CDR3, the DNA is TGCAGCGTCAGGACTAGCGGTAATGAGCAGTTCTTC.

This clonotype is labeled medium-sized. The genes are TRBV6-5 and TRBJ2-1; no reliable D call. V lost 0 bases and J 6 bases, leaving 3 bases between the germline ends. The CDR3 contains 12 residues. The germline gives CDR1 MNHEY, CDR2 SVGAGI. The CDR3 bases are TGTGCCAGCAGTTACTCCCTCAATGAGCAGTTCTTC. Amino acid sequence: CASSYSLNEQFF.

This chain uses TRBV20-1 with TRBJ1-1; 7 bases align to TRBD1. The CDR3 has 15 amino acids. Germline CDR1 reads DFQATT; CDR2 reads SNEGSKA (reference sequence). The V and J ends lost 1 base and 3 bases, in that order; junction bases with no gene match: 8. CDR3 sequence (DNA): TGCAGTGCTAGAGCAATTGGCAGGGGGTACACTGAAGCTTTCTTT. This encodes CSARAIGRGYTEAFF.

This clonotype appeared a single time. This may arise from a read error, as a much more abundant clone is one base away. The J gene is TRBJ2-1, the V gene TRBV30; 11 nucleotides align to TRBD2. Germline CDR1 GTSNPN, CDR2 SVGIG (reference sequence). The CDR3 totals 16 residues. CDR3 protein: CALSVPGLAGYNEQFF. The CDR3 DNA reads TGTGCCTTGAGTGTACCCGGACTAGCGGGCTACAATGAGCAGTTCTTC.

In its sample, this clonotype is medium-sized (0.01 to 0.1%). The gene calls are TRBV29-1 and TRBJ1-1, with D unresolved. The CDR3 length is 13 residues. V dropped 5 bases and J dropped 7 bases, with 17 bases sitting between them. Germline CDR1 SQVTM, CDR2 ANQGSEA. The CDR3 loop is CSVFGSPGGEAFF. CDR3 nucleotide sequence: TGCAGCGTTTTCGGGTCCCCAGGAGGTGAAGCTTTCTTT.

This chain links TRBV7-9 with TRBJ2-7; the match to TRBD2 covers 7 bases. The CDR3 has 15 amino acids. Looked up from germline, CDR1 is SEHNR and CDR2 is FQNEAQ (reference sequence). With 1 base clipped from V and 2 bases from J, the junction kept 5 bases outside the gene matches. CDR3 protein: CASSLEGGGTYEQYF. In DNA form, the CDR3 reads TGTGCCAGCAGCTTAGAGGGCGGGGGAACCTACGAGCAGTACTTC.

V gene TRBV5-6 combines with J gene TRBJ1-2; no firm D call. This CDR3 is built from 13 residues. Per the germline V gene, CDR1 is SGHDT and CDR2 is YYEEEE. Trimming took 1 base from V and 8 from J, leaving 12 bases between them. CDR3 bases: TGTGCCAGCAGCTTGTCCCGGGAGCTCGGCTACACCTTC. Residues: CASSLSRELGYTF.

This clonotype has more than one count but fewer than ten. The chain joins TRBV6-5 to TRBJ2-7, with D unclear. The length of the CDR3 is 16 residues. V lost 2 bases and J lost 0, with 14 bases in between. Germline values: CDR1 MNHEY, CDR2 SVGAGI. The CDR3 DNA reads as TGTGCCAGCAGTTACGGTCATAGCCCTAGCTCCTACGAGCAGTACTTC. Protein sequence: CASSYGHSPSSYEQYF.

This clonotype is medium-sized within its sample. The V call is TRBV19, the J call TRBJ2-7; D is unresolved. The V gene lost 7 bases and the J gene lost 2 bases, with 12 bases spanning the gap. Germline assignment: CDR1 LNHDA and CDR2 SQIVND (reference sequence). The CDR3 consists of 13 residues. CDR3 region: CASKGSPPYEQYF. The CDR3, as DNA: TGTGCCAGTAAAGGTAGCCCCCCCTACGAGCAGTACTTC.

By sample share, this clonotype is medium-sized (0.01 to 0.1%). This rearrangement joins TRBV19 to TRBJ1-2; D is perhaps TRBD1 (5 bases). Germline CDR1 LNHDA, CDR2 SQIVND (reference sequence). The CDR3 is 13 residues long. V was pared by 7 bases and J by 5 bases, with 14 bases between. DNA of the CDR3: TGTGCCAGTACCGGGGACGGTCGATATGGCTACACCTTC. Protein product: CASTGDGRYGYTF.

CDR3 loop: CASWGSNQPQHF. The CDR3 nucleotides are TGTGCCAGCTGGGGGAGCAATCAGCCCCAGCATTTT. V gene TRBV27 combines with J gene TRBJ1-5, with D perhaps matching TRBD1 (5 bases). The CDR3 contains 12 residues. The germline V gene has CDR1 MNHEY and CDR2 SMNVEV (reference sequence). Trimming shortened V by 8 bases and J by 1 base, and 6 bases separated the two germline ends.